This record covers a single T cell receptor beta chain. Its antigen is currently unknown. Tregs were sorted as CD4+CD25+CD127-/low cells. Germline lookup yields CDR1 SGDLS and CDR2 YYNGEE. The CDR3 spans 17 residues. The junction had 8 bases not matched to a gene; V was cut back by 0 bases and J by 5 bases. Findings of the study overall: The TCR gene usage of tumor memory CD4+ T cells clustered together with blood and lymph node memory CD4+ cells and with lymph node naive CD4+ cells. Tumor Tregs overlapped most with tumor, then blood, naive CD4+ cells.

Full-length variable regions came from constant-region reverse primers plus semi-nested Nested Universal Primer A PCR. TCRdb reprocessed the 5' RACE reads with MiXCR, giving one entry per CDR3 protein. The table lists about 10,000 distinct CDR3 sequences, about half of them singletons. The sample was Tregs sorted from a lymph node. This receptor was obtained from a female donor with breast cancer. The rearrangement links TRBV9 to TRBJ2-1; 10 bases are a match to TRBD2. The CDR3 here is CASSVGAKAGGDNEQFF. DNA of the CDR3: TGTGCCAGCAGCGTAGGGGCTAAAGCGGGGGGGGACAATGAGCAGTTCTTC.